The present entry profiles one T cell receptor (beta chain) with its context. What it binds is unknown. PCR amplification relied on 60 Vbeta primers (plus 13 Jbeta primers). The data were produced by immunoSEQ multiplex PCR, yet TCRdb's version contains in-frame clones alone and is incomplete. The profile shows about 190,000 clones, roughly 80% of them singletons. CDR1 SGDLS and CDR2 YYNGEE come from the germline V gene. The trim removed 0 bases at V and 9 bases at J, leaving 13 bases unmatched. The length of the CDR3 is 18 residues. The record originates from a study of cytomegalovirus exposure and HLA in healthy donors. Study findings and constraints: It is likely that the observed cluster of highly shared sequence variants was a sequencing artifact. It was only CMV serostatus that was available as immune exposure information. Exclusion as indistinguishable affected some V segments, including TRBV6-2 and TRBV6-3. TCR beta chain V- and J-gene trimming was linked, in a later analysis, to a missense variant in DCLRE1C.

The chain is built from TRBV9 and TRBJ2-1, with TRBD2 identical over 12 bases. The sequencing input was PBMCs. The origin of this receptor is a man aged 35 to 55 in good health and CMV-seropositive. The CDR3 reads CASSVASGGASVVGEQFF. The CDR3 nucleotides read TGTGCCAGCAGCGTAGCTAGCGGGGGGGCATCGGTAGTAGGTGAGCAGTTCTTC.